The clone carrying this T cell receptor beta chain was seen at least ten times. The V gene end was trimmed by 0 bases and the J gene end by 2 bases; junction bases not matched to a gene: 4. The CDR3 consists of 15 residues. Germline V CDR1 and CDR2: LGHNA, YNFKEQ. The sample originates from a study of response to subunit inactivated influenza vaccine. TCRdb analysed the RT-PCR reads with MiXCR anew, one entry per CDR3 protein. The sample has roughly 760,000 distinct CDR3 sequences; approximately 22% are singletons. The J gene is TRBJ2-7, the V gene TRBV4-2, with 7 bases identical to TRBD2. The receptor was derived from a man between 50 and 59 years old who received an inactivated influenza vaccine. The sample was PBMCs from blood, taken roughly 5 days after vaccination. The CDR3, as DNA: TGTGCCAGCAGCCAAGAGGGGGGGGGTCCCTACGAGCAGTACTTC. Protein product: CASSQEGGGPYEQYF.